The entry that follows covers one TCR beta chain sequence. This sample stems from a study of blood T cell repertoires in COVID-19. Across the whole study: Sites across the United States, Italy and Spain contributed samples from acute and convalescent COVID-19. The analysed material was cDNA or gDNA that came from T cells, B-cell-depleted T cells, or PBMCs.

Germline V gene sequence: CDR1 SGHRS, CDR2 YFSETQ. This CDR3 contains 14 residues. V was shortened by 4 bases and J by 7 bases, with 14 bases between the two germline ends. As processed by the authors: Estimation of nucleated cell counts was performed using reference gene primer amplification. Data came from immunoSEQ multiplex PCR; TCRdb stores just in-frame clones and leaves some out. The V and J calls and clone size were taken over from that table, and D and trimming were inferred from the DNA. The table records 250,000 or so clones, about four fifths of them present only once. This chain joins TRBV5-1 and TRBJ1-4; perhaps TRBD1 as D (5 bases). The receptor was derived from a man older than 75 with acute or convalescent COVID-19. Sequencing was done on a sample of peripheral blood. DNA of the CDR3: TGCGCCAGCAGCCCGGCGTTGGGGGGTGAAAAACTGTTTTTT. Encoded protein: CASSPALGGEKLFF.